This TCR beta chain is drawn from a study of T-cell memory formation after mild COVID-19. This clonotype was seen repeatedly, ten times or more. TCRdb passed the 5' RACE reads through MiXCR, listing each CDR3 protein once. The data show hundreds of thousands of distinct CDR3 sequences, 17% seen once. The CDR3 is 18 amino acids. The germline gives CDR1 MGHRA, CDR2 YSYEKL. The V and J ends lost 2 bases and 3 bases respectively, with 20 bases between them. The origin of this receptor is an adult woman who had mild COVID-19 (a few samples of this study predate the infection). Cell type and time point are not known. The sample comprised PBMCs or a T cell subset sorted from them (not recorded which). This sequence joins TRBV4-1 and TRBJ1-5, with D perhaps TRBD1 (6 bases). The CDR3: CASSQRPFRGGNNQPQHF. The CDR3 DNA is TGCGCCAGCAGCCAAAGGCCATTCAGGGGAGGGAACAATCAGCCCCAGCATTTT.